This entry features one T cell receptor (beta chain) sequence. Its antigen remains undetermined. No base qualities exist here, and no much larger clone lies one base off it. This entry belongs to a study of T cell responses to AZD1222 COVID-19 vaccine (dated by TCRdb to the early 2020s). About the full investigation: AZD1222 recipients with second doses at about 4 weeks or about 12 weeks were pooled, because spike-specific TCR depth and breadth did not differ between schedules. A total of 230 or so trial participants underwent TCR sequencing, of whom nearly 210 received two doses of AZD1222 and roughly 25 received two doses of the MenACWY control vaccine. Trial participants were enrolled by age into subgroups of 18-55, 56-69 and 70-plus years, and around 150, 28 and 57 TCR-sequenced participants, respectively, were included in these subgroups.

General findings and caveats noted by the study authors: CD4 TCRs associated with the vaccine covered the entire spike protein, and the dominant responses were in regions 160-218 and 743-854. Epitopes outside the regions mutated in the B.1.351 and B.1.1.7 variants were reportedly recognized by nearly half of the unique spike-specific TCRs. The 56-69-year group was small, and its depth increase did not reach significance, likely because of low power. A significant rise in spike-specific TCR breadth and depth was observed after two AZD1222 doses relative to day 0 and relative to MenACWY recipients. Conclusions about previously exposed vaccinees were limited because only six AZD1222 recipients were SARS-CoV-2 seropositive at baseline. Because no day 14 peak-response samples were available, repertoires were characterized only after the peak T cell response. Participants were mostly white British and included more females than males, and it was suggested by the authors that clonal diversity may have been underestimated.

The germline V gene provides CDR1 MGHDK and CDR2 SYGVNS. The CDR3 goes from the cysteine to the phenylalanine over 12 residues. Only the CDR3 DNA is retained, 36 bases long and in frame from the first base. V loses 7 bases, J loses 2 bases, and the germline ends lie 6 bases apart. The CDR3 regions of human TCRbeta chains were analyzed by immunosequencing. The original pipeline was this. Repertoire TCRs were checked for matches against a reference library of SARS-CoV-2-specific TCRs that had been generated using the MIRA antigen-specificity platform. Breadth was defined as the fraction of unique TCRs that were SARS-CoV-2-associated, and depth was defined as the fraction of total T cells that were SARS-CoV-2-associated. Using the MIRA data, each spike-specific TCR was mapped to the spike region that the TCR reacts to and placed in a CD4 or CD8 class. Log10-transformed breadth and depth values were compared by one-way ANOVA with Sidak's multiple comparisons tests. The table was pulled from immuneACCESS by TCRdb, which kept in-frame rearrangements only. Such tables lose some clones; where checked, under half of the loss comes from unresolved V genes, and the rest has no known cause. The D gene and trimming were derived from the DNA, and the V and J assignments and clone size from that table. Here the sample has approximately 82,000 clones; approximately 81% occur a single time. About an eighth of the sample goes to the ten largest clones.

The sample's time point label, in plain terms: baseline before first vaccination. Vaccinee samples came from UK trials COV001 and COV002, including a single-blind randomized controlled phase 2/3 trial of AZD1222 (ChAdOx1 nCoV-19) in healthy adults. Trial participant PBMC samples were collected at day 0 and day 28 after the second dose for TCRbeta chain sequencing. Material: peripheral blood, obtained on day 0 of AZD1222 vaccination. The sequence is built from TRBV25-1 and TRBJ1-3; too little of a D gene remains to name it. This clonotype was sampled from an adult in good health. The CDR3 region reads CASTLTGNTIYF. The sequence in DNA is TGTGCCAGCACATTGACTGGAAACACCATATATTTT.